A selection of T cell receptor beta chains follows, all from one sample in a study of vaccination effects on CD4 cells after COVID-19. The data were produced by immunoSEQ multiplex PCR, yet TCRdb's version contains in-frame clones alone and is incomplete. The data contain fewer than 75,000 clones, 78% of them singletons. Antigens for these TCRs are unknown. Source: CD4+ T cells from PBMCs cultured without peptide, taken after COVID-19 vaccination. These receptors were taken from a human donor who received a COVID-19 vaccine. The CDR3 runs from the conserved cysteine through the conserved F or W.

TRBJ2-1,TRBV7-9,CASSPNWVAGSNEQFF
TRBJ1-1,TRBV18,CASSPGGTGFLTEAFF
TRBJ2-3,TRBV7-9,CASSTPAVRTDTQYF
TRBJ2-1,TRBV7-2,CASSPNRGPNYNEQFF
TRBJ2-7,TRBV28,CASSFNTQGSEQYF
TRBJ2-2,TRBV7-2,CASSLQLAVHTGELFF
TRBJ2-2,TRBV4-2,CASSQEIYTGELFF
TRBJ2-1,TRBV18,CASSPPARHEQFF
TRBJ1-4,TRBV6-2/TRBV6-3,CASSQGEGKLFF
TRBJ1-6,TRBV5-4,CASSPTVASPLHF
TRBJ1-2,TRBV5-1,CASSLATGNYYGYTF
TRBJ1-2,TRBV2,CASSETYPTSNYGYTF
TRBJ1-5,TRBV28,CASSLDPRVGQPQHF
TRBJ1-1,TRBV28,CASSFLILNTEAFF
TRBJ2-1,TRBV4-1,CASSLGGQGKNEQFF
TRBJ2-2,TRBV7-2,CASSLRLQLDTGELFF
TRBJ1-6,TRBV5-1,CASSLRRPEGNSPLHF
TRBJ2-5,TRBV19,CASSILSGNKETQYF
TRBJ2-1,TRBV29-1,CSVDPVANEQFF
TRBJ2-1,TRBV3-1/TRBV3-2,CASSLLSAGGREQFF
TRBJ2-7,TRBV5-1,CASSLPRDGSRLIPYEQYF
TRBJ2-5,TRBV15,CATSRDLNTQETQYF
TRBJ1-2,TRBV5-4,CASSRDQGVVDGYTF
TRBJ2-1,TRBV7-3,CASSEGQGVNEQFF
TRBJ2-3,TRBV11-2,CASVLTPGGTDTQYF
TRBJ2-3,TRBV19,CASTKPGASGFTDTQYF
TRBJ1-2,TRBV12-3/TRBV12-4,CASSLGSLSYTF
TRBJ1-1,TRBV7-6,CASSSDTTGGGTEAFF
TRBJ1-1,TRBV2,CASTQNRGVTEAFF
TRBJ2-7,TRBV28,CASRRTDRVTYEQYF
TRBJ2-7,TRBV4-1,CASSQVYGRAAYEQYF
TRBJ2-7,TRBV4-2,CASSRPGLAGVEQYF
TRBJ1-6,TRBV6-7,CASRSKSYNSPLHF
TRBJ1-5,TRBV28,CASSLRPYQPQHF
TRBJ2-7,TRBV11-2,CASSFGVHGHLSYEQYF
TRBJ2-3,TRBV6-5,CASSLLPNPDTQYF
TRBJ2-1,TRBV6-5,CASSYRSRPSYNEQFF
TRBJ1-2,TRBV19,CASRPTGETNYGYTF
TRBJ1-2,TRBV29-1,CSVSVGYGYGYTF
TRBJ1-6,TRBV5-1,CASHTGDMSSPLHF
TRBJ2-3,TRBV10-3,CAISDGLAFTDTQYF
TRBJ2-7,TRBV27,CASRLAGGLYEQYF
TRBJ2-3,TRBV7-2,CASSFWEGGDTQYF
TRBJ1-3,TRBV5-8,CASRRGAGNTIYF
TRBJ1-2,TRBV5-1,CASSLDPDPSYGYTF